This T cell receptor beta chain came from a study of blood T cell repertoires in COVID-19. Study context: COVID-19 samples from acute and convalescent phases originated in the United States, Italy and Spain. Nucleic acid was either cDNA or gDNA, and it came from T cells, B-cell-depleted T cells, or PBMCs.

The germline CDR1 and CDR2 sequences are SNHLY and FYNNEI. The CDR3 consists of 11 residues. Trimming removed 8 bases from V and 1 base from J, with 5 bases in between. Authors' methods: It was from reference gene primer amplification that nucleated cell counts were estimated. Measured with immunoSEQ multiplex PCR; TCRdb has only the in-frame clones, and not every one. V and J calls and clone size are given by that table; D and trimming were obtained from the DNA. Seen here are about 230,000 clones, around 80% observed once, and the top ten hold 1.4%. The chain recombines TRBV2 with TRBJ1-1; D gene ambiguous. Material: peripheral blood. The sequence was collected from a woman in her forties who had recovered from COVID-19. The CDR3 loop is CASRGNTEAFF. Here the CDR3 DNA reads TGTGCCAGCCGGGGGAACACTGAAGCTTTCTTT.